This T cell receptor (beta chain) was identified during a study of T cells after yellow fever vaccination. Background on the study: Preparation used SMART-Seq v4 Ultra Low Input for the low-cell-number fractions. Study-level findings and limits: Few clonotypes appeared in both CD4 and CD8 compartments. The secondary response was weaker but peaked faster, day 5 versus 15.

The V gene's germline CDR1 is KGHDR and CDR2 SFDVKD. The CDR3 is made up of 17 amino acids. V dropped 3 bases and J dropped 9; count of bases not matched to a gene: 12. Synthesis of TCR cDNA relied on 5'RACE template switching, which attached a universal primer site and UMIs. One entry per CDR3 protein results from TCRdb running MiXCR on the 5' RACE reads. The table shows approximately 300,000 distinct CDR3 sequences, with approximately 7% occurring only once. A remark on this clonotype: As yet, its antigen is unknown.

This receptor was obtained from a man younger than 30 who received the YFV17D yellow fever vaccine. The chain uses TRBV24-1 and TRBJ2-2, with TRBD1 matching over 10 bases. Here the sequenced sample was PBMCs, taken roughly 46 days after the first yellow fever vaccination. The CDR3 coding sequence is TGTGCCACCAGTGATCCCGGGACAGGGGATTCCCCCCGGGAGCTGTTTTTT. Its translation is CATSDPGTGDSPRELFF.